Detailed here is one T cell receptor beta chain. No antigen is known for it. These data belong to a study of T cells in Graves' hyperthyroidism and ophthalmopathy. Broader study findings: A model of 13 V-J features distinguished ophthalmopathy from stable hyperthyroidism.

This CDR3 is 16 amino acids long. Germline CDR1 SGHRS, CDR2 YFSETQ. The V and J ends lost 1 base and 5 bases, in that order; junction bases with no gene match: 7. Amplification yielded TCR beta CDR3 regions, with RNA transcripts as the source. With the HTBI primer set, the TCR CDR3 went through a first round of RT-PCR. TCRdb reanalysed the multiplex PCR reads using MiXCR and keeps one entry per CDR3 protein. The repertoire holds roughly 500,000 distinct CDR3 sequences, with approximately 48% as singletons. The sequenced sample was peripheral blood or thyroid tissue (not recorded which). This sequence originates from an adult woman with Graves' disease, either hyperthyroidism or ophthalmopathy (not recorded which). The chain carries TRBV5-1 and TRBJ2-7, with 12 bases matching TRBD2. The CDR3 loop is CASSLILAGGRDEQYF. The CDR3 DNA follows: TGCGCCAGCAGCTTGATCCTAGCGGGAGGGCGGGACGAGCAGTACTTC.